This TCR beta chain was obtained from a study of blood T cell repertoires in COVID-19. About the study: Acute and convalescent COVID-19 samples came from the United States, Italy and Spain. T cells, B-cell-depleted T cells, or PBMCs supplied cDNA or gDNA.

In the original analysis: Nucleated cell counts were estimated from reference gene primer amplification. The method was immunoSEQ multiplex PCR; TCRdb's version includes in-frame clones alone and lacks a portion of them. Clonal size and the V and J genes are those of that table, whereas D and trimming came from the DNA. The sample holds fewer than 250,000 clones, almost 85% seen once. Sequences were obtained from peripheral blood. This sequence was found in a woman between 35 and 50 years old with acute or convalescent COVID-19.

DNA for the CDR3: TGTGCCAGCAGTGAACGTGGGACAGGAATAGGACAGCCCCAGCATTTT. Protein product: CASSERGTGIGQPQHF. The chain uses TRBV2 and TRBJ1-5, with 8 bases matching TRBD1. The junction had 10 bases not matched to a gene; V was cut back by 2 bases and J by 7 bases. The CDR3 loop spans 16 amino acids. Germline loops: CDR1 SNHLY, CDR2 FYNNEI.